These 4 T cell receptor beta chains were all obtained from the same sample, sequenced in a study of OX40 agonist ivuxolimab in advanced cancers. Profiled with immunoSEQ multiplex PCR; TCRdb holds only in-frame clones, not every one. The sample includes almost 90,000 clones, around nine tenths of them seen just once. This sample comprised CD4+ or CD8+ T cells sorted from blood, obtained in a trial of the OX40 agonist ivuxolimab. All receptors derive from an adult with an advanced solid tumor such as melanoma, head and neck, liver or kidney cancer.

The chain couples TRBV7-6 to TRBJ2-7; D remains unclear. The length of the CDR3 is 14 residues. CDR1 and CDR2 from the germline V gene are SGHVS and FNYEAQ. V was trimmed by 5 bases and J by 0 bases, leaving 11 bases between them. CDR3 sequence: CASSINPSSYEQYF. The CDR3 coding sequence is TGTGCCAGCAGCATAAACCCTAGCTCCTACGAGCAGTACTTC.

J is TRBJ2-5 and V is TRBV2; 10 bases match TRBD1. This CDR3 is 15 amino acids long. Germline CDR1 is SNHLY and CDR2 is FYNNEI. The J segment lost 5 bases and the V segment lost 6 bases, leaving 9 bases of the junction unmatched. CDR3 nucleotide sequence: TGTGCCAGCAGCGTACTGACAGGGGGCAGGGAGACCCAGTACTTC. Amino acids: CASSVLTGGRETQYF.

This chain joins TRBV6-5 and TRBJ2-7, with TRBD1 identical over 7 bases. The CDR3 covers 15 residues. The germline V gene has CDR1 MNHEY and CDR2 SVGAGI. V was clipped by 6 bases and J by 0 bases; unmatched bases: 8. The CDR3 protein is CASSPGTEISYEQYF. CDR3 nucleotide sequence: TGTGCCAGCAGCCCCGGGACAGAAATCTCCTACGAGCAGTACTTC.

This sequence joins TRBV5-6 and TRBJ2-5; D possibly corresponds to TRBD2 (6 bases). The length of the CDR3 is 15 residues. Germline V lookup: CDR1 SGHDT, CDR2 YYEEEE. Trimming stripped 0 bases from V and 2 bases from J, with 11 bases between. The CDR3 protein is CASSLAASAQETQYF. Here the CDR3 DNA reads TGTGCCAGCAGCTTGGCGGCTAGCGCACAAGAGACCCAGTACTTC.